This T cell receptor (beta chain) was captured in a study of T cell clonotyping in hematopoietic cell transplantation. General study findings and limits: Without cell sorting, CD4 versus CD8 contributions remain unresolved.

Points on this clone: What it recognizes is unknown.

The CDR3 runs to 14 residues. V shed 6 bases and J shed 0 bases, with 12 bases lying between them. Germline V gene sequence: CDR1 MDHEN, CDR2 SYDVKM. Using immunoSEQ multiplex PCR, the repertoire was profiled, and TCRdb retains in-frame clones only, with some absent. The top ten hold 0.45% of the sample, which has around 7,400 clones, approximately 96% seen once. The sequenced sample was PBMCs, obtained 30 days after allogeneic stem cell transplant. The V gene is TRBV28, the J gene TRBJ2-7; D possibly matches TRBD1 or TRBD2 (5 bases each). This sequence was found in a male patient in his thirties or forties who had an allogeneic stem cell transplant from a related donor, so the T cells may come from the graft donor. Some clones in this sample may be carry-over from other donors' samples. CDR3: CASRLTGPSYEQYF. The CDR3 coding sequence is TGTGCCAGCAGGCTCACGGGGCCCTCCTACGAGCAGTACTTC.